Presented here are 22 T cell receptor beta chains from one specimen sequenced in a study of cytomegalovirus exposure and HLA in healthy donors. PCR primers comprised 60 Vbeta and 13 Jbeta primers. Produced via immunoSEQ multiplex PCR; TCRdb's table is partial and in-frame only. The sample contains around 140,000 clones, 73% of which appear only once. Sequencing was performed on PBMCs. The receptors here all came from a woman under 30 in good health and CMV-seronegative.

The rearrangement joins TRBV7-2 to TRBJ2-3; possibly TRBD1 for D (5 bases). V was cut by 1 base and J by 4 bases, with 12 bases left in between. Germline CDR1 is SGHTA and CDR2 is FQGNSA. The CDR3 runs 15 residues. This CDR3 is CASSLGGSRADTQYF. CDR3 sequence (DNA): TGTGCCAGCAGCTTAGGTGGTAGCAGGGCAGATACGCAGTATTTT.

J is TRBJ2-5 and V is TRBV11-2, with 14 bases fitting TRBD2. Germline V gene lookup returns CDR1 SGHAT and CDR2 FQNNGV. V shed 0 bases and J 7 bases; nucleotides not matched to a gene: 16. The CDR3 is 20 residues long. CDR3 in DNA: TGTGCCAGCAGCTTAGAGGGGGGACTAGCGGGAGTTCGGGTAGGGGGGACCCAGTACTTC. This codes for CASSLEGGLAGVRVGGTQYF.

This rearrangement joins TRBV5-1 to TRBJ1-2, with 7 bases fitting TRBD1. V lost 2 bases, J lost 2 bases, and 9 bases stayed unmatched. The CDR3 covers 16 residues. Per germline, CDR1 SGHRS and CDR2 YFSETQ. Written as DNA, the CDR3 is TGCGCCAGCAGCTTAACCCTGACAGGGCCCAACTATGGCTACACCTTC. This encodes CASSLTLTGPNYGYTF.

This clone was detected only a few times. V and J are TRBV29-1 and TRBJ1-1; 9 nucleotides agree with TRBD1. V was pared by 4 bases and J by 5 bases, with 8 bases of the junction left unmatched. The V gene's germline CDR1 is SQVTM and CDR2 ANQGSEA. This CDR3 is built from 14 residues. CDR3 coding DNA: TGCAGCGTTGGGGACAGGGTAGGGACGACTGAAGCTTTCTTT. As protein: CSVGDRVGTTEAFF.

V gene TRBV7-8 combines with J gene TRBJ1-4; the D gene is possibly TRBD1 (5 bases). This CDR3 comprises 14 residues. The V gene's germline CDR1 is SGHVS and CDR2 FQNEAQ. Trimming removed 1 base from V and 8 bases from J, with 11 bases in between. CDR3 DNA sequence: TGTGCCAGCAGCTTAGGGCGGGGCACCGAAAAACTGTTTTTT. Translated, it gives CASSLGRGTEKLFF.

CDR3 sequence reads: CASGSVTSYEQYF. CDR3 nucleotide sequence: TGTGCCAGCGGGAGTGTTACTTCCTACGAGCAGTACTTC. The chain carries TRBV27 and TRBJ2-7, with D possibly being TRBD2 (5 bases). The V gene lost 8 bases and the J gene lost 1 base, with 12 bases spanning the gap. This CDR3 comprises 13 residues. Germline V gene data show CDR1 as MNHEY and CDR2 as SMNVEV (reference sequence).

This clone appeared a few times. This rearrangement joins TRBV6-6 to TRBJ1-1; D possibly corresponds to TRBD1 (5 bases). Germline V CDR1 and CDR2: MNHNY, SVGAGI (reference sequence). The CDR3 sequence is 13 residues long. The V end lost 10 bases, the J end lost 4 bases, and 16 bases lay between the germline ends. The CDR3 region has the DNA TGTGCCACTGCGCAGGGTCGTATCACTGAAGCTTTCTTT. Its protein is CATAQGRITEAFF.

The chain joins TRBV28 to TRBJ1-6; TRBD1 is a possible D gene (5 bases). CDR1 is MDHEN and CDR2 is SYDVKM in the germline V gene. With 11 bases removed from V and 2 bases from J, the gap between germline ends came to 19 bases. The CDR3 runs to 16 residues. The CDR3 sequence: CAGRRGRRPYNSPLHF. CDR3 DNA sequence: TGTGCCGGGAGGCGGGGGAGAAGGCCCTATAATTCACCCCTCCACTTT.

The chain uses TRBV23-1 and TRBJ2-4; 8 bases are shared with TRBD1. TRBV23-1 is an ORF; its function is uncertain. The CDR3 runs to 16 residues. Losses at the gene ends were 7 bases for V and 15 bases for J; bases not matched to a gene: 23. In DNA, the CDR3 is TGCGCCAGCACCGAAAAAAAGTCCACGGGACAGGCTATACGGTACTTC. It is translated as CASTEKKSTGQAIRYF.

This chain joins TRBV27 and TRBJ2-2; D may be TRBD1 (6 bases). This CDR3 has 16 residues. Germline V lookup: CDR1 MNHEY, CDR2 SMNVEV (reference sequence). Trimming took off 4 bases at V and 2 bases at J, with 14 bases between the two ends. The CDR3 loop reads CASSYAGTRNTGELFF. The CDR3, as DNA: TGTGCCAGCAGTTACGCCGGGACAAGAAACACCGGGGAGCTGTTTTTT.

V usage is TRBV15 and J usage is TRBJ1-6; D may be TRBD1 (5 bases). CDR1 and CDR2 (germline): LNHNV, YYDKDF (reference sequence). Trimming stripped 0 bases from V and 11 bases from J, with 8 bases between. CDR3 size: 13 residues. The CDR3 region is CATSRDREAPLHF. The DNA of the CDR3 is TGTGCCACCAGCAGAGACAGGGAGGCACCCCTCCACTTT.

As regards this clone: Germline and junction disagree at one end, which may indicate a read error. Other DNA sequences from this sample encode an identical CDR3 as well. The chain employs TRBV27 and TRBJ1-4; maybe TRBD1 (5 bases). This CDR3 comprises 15 residues. Germline CDR1 and CDR2: MNHEY and SMNVEV (reference sequence). The CDR3 nucleotides are TGCGCCAGCAGTTTTCTCAGGGAAATGGGGGAAAAACTGTTTTTT. Encoded protein: CASSFLREMGEKLFF.

V gene TRBV7-6 combines with J gene TRBJ2-1, with 9 nucleotides matching TRBD2. Germline values: CDR1 SGHVS, CDR2 FNYEAQ. V was clipped by 2 bases and J by 7 bases; unmatched bases: 3. This CDR3 contains 14 residues. The CDR3 DNA sequence: TGTGCCAGCAGCTTATTAGCGGGAGTGAATGAGCAGTTCTTC. Protein: CASSLLAGVNEQFF.

In DNA form, the CDR3 reads TGTGCCAGCAGATTCTCGGGACTTCTGAACAAGGAAGCTTTCTTT. This sequence encodes CASRFSGLLNKEAFF. The V and J genes are TRBV7-3 and TRBJ1-1, with D perhaps TRBD1 (5 bases). The germline V and J ends were trimmed by 6 bases and 8 bases, with 22 bases remaining between them. The CDR3 runs to 15 residues. Germline loops: CDR1 SGHTA, CDR2 FQGTGA.

This clone appeared a single time. The chain employs TRBV9 and TRBJ1-1, with TRBD1 matching over 7 bases. This CDR3 spans 14 amino acids. The junction had 8 bases not matched to a gene; V was cut back by 4 bases and J by 5 bases. Germline CDR1 and CDR2: SGDLS and YYNGEE. The CDR3 spells CASSRNYRGTEAFF. CDR3 nucleotide sequence: TGTGCCAGCAGCAGAAATTACAGGGGAACTGAAGCTTTCTTT.

The CDR3 DNA follows: TGCAGCTCCCGGGGGTATGGTAATGAGCAGTTCTTC. Its protein product is CSSRGYGNEQFF. The genes are TRBV29-1 and TRBJ2-1; D perhaps matches TRBD2 (6 bases). Trimming pared 8 bases from V and 7 bases from J, leaving 15 bases between. Germline CDR1 is SQVTM and CDR2 is ANQGSEA. The CDR3 length is 12 residues.

The V gene is TRBV9, the J gene TRBJ2-7; 8 nucleotides align to TRBD1. Per the germline V gene, CDR1 is SGDLS and CDR2 is YYNGEE. V was pared by 0 bases and J by 3 bases, with 5 bases of the junction left unmatched. This CDR3 region has 15 residues. Written as DNA, the CDR3 is TGTGCCAGCAGCGTAGTTGGGACAGGCCACTACGAGCAGTACTTC. This sequence encodes CASSVVGTGHYEQYF.

The CDR3 DNA sequence: TGCGCCAGCAGCCAAGATACCCCTCGGGGGACCCAGTACTTC. Translating gives CASSQDTPRGTQYF. The chain recombines TRBV4-1 with TRBJ2-5; the D gene is possibly TRBD2 (5 bases). CDR1 and CDR2 (germline): MGHRA, YSYEKL. This CDR3 contains 14 residues. V lost 0 bases and J 7 bases, leaving 12 bases between the germline ends.

The chain is built from TRBV12-5 and TRBJ2-7; 9 positions match TRBD2. V lost 1 base, J lost 5 bases, and 3 bases stayed unmatched. Per the germline V gene, CDR1 is LGHNT and CDR2 is FRNRAP. CDR3 length: 14 residues. The CDR3 DNA follows: TGTGCTAGTGGTTTGGGCATAGCGGGAGACGAGCAGTACGTC. Amino acids: CASGLGIAGDEQYV.

The rearrangement links TRBV19 to TRBJ1-2; 7 nucleotides align to TRBD1. Germline V lookup: CDR1 LNHDA, CDR2 SQIVND (reference sequence). CDR3 size: 16 residues. Trimming removed 5 bases from V and 5 bases from J; junction bases left unmatched: 14. The CDR3 nucleotides are TGTGCCAGTAGTCGACAGGGAGGCCCAATTAGGTATGGCTACACCTTC. Amino acid sequence: CASSRQGGPIRYGYTF.

The gene calls are TRBV9 and TRBJ1-6, with D perhaps matching TRBD1 (5 bases). Germline CDR1 reads SGDLS; CDR2 reads YYNGEE. The germline V and J ends were trimmed by 4 bases and 7 bases, with 15 bases remaining between them. This CDR3 spans 15 amino acids. The CDR3 here is CASSTRAAGNSPLHF. CDR3 DNA: TGTGCCAGCAGCACCAGGGCGGCTGGGAATTCACCCCTCCACTTT. The full variable domain, completed using reference TRBV9 and TRBJ1-6, is DSGVTQTPKHLITATGQRVTLRCSPRSGDLSVYWYQQSLDQGLQFLIQYYNGEERAKGNILERFSAQQFPDLHSELNLSSLELGDSALYFCASSTRAAGNSPLHFGNGTRLTVT.

This clone was counted only a few times. The chain is built from TRBV27 and TRBJ1-1, with TRBD1 matching 9 bases. Germline CDR1 MNHEY, CDR2 SMNVEV (reference sequence). CDR3 size: 15 residues. V lost 5 bases, J lost 5 bases, and 9 bases stayed unmatched. The CDR3 sequence is CASSTGGIWGTEAFF. The CDR3 nucleotides read TGTGCCAGCAGTACAGGGGGCATATGGGGGACTGAAGCTTTCTTT.